Shown below are 19 T cell receptor beta chains from a single sample sequenced in a study of long-term antiretroviral therapy in people with HIV. The immunoSEQ assay was v3.0, run at survey level. Profiling relied on immunoSEQ multiplex PCR, and the TCRdb table lists in-frame clones only, not all of them. Among roughly 28,000 clones listed, 93% were seen once. Material: unsorted PBMCs, obtained 6.2 years after starting antiretroviral therapy. The source is a middle-aged man with HIV.

The chain is built from TRBV9 and TRBJ1-1, with D possibly being TRBD1 (5 bases). Trimming shortened V by 0 bases and J by 4 bases, and 10 bases separated the two germline ends. The germline CDR1 and CDR2 sequences are SGDLS and YYNGEE. The CDR3 runs 14 residues. CDR3 in amino acids: CASSVGGAVTEAFF. CDR3 DNA: TGTGCCAGCAGCGTAGGGGGCGCGGTCACTGAAGCTTTCTTT.

The rearrangement joins TRBV5-5 to TRBJ1-1, with unresolved D. The CDR3 totals 13 residues. Germline CDR1 reads SGHKS; CDR2 reads YYEKEE (reference sequence). Trimming removed 3 bases at V and 4 bases at J, with 10 bases between. CDR3 nucleotide sequence: TGTGCCAGCAGCTCGATTCTTGGCACTGAAGCTTTCTTT. Translated: CASSSILGTEAFF. Combining the CDR3 with reference TRBV5-5 and TRBJ1-1 gives the whole variable domain DAGVTQSPTHLIKTRGQQVTLRCSPISGHKSVSWYQQVLGQGPQFIFQYYEKEERGRGNFPDRFSARQFPNYSSELNVNALLLGDSALYLCASSSILGTEAFFGQGTRLTVV.

This clone was seen a single time. The chain uses TRBV10-3 and TRBJ2-7; the D is unclear. The germline V gene has CDR1 ENHRY and CDR2 SYGVKD. This CDR3 is 13 amino acids long. V was shortened by 3 bases and J by 11 bases, with 17 bases between the two germline ends. The CDR3 bases are TGTGCCATCAGTGACAGAGAGGCCCACGTGGAGTACTTC. This encodes CAISDREAHVEYF.

The chain carries TRBV7-8 and TRBJ1-5; 9 bases align to TRBD1. Trimming cost V 5 bases and J 5 bases; bases outside gene matches: 7. Per the germline V gene, CDR1 is SGHVS and CDR2 is FQNEAQ. The CDR3 contains 15 residues. The CDR3 DNA reads as TGTGCCAGCAGCACGGACAGGGGATGGTATCAGCCCCAGCATTTT. Translation: CASSTDRGWYQPQHF.

The table lists this clone with a count of one. The chain employs TRBV28 and TRBJ2-1, with 7 nucleotides matching TRBD2. Germline loops: CDR1 MDHEN, CDR2 SYDVKM. J lost 0 bases, V lost 6 bases, and 11 bases had no gene match. The CDR3 spans 17 residues. The CDR3 reads CASRGGGIRSSYNEQFF. Here the CDR3 DNA reads TGTGCCAGCAGGGGGGGAGGGATCCGGAGCTCCTACAATGAGCAGTTCTTC. The whole variable domain, remainder taken from reference TRBV28 and TRBJ2-1, is DVKVTQSSRYLVKRTGEKVFLECVQDMDHENMFWYRQDPGLGLRLIYFSYDVKMKEKGDIPEGYSVSREKKERFSLILESASTNQTSMYLCASRGGGIRSSYNEQFFGPGTRLTVL.

The chain has TRBV5-6 and TRBJ1-1; weak D call: TRBD1 (5 bases). Germline CDR1 and CDR2: SGHDT and YYEEEE. Trimming took off 7 bases at V and 4 bases at J, with 14 bases between the two ends. CDR3 size: 13 residues. The CDR3 reads CASREGGGTEAFF. The CDR3 coding sequence is TGTGCCAGCCGAGAGGGCGGGGGCACTGAAGCTTTCTTT.

V usage is TRBV4-1 and J usage is TRBJ1-5; D is perhaps TRBD1 (5 bases). Per germline, CDR1 MGHRA and CDR2 YSYEKL. V was pared by 0 bases and J by 4 bases, with 10 bases between. This CDR3 contains 15 residues. The DNA for the CDR3 is TGCGCCAGCAGCCAAGATAAGGCAGGGAATCAGCCCCAGCATTTT. Translating it yields CASSQDKAGNQPQHF.

The chain recombines TRBV4-1 with TRBJ2-2; TRBD1 matches 11 bases. Per germline, CDR1 MGHRA and CDR2 YSYEKL. Germline trimming cut 3 bases from V and 6 bases from J; bases unmatched to any gene: 3. The length of the CDR3 is 15 residues. DNA for the CDR3: TGCGCCAGCAGCCAGACGGGACAGGGGGCCGGGGAGCTGTTTTTT. Its translation: CASSQTGQGAGELFF.

The rearrangement joins TRBV9 to TRBJ2-7, with 9 bases identical to TRBD1. J was trimmed by 2 bases and V by 4 bases; bases with no gene match: 1. Germline CDR1 and CDR2: SGDLS and YYNGEE. The length of the CDR3 is 13 residues. This chain's CDR3 is CASSRTGAYEQYF. The CDR3 DNA follows: TGTGCCAGCAGCAGGACAGGGGCCTACGAGCAGTACTTC.

This clone was counted a single time. The chain's CDR3 is CASSLAGRVTGELFF. CDR3 bases: TGTGCCAGCAGCTTGGCCGGGCGCGTCACCGGGGAGCTGTTTTTT. V usage is TRBV5-8 and J usage is TRBJ2-2; D remains unclear. The CDR3 runs to 15 residues. Trimming left V 0 bases short and J 4 bases short, with 10 bases between. Germline lookup yields CDR1 SGHTS and CDR2 YDEGEE.

The rearrangement links TRBV4-2 to TRBJ2-1; 7 bases line up with TRBD1. Germline trimming cut 4 bases from V and 6 bases from J; bases unmatched to any gene: 9. The CDR3 extends over 15 amino acids. The germline CDR1 and CDR2 sequences are LGHNA and YNFKEQ. CDR3 nucleotides: TGTGCCAGCAGCCCTCTCCCACAGGGGCTCAATGAGCAGTTCTTC. Translating gives CASSPLPQGLNEQFF.

This clone was seen a single time. The chain links TRBV7-9 to TRBJ1-1, with D possibly being TRBD1 (6 bases). Trimming left V 6 bases short and J 2 bases short, with 16 bases between. The length of the CDR3 is 15 residues. Germline assignment: CDR1 SEHNR and CDR2 FQNEAQ (reference sequence). In DNA form, the CDR3 reads TGTGCCAGCAGGAGCCGGGGGACAAGTAACACTGAAGCTTTCTTT. As protein: CASRSRGTSNTEAFF.

This chain connects TRBV7-9 to TRBJ2-1; D unclear. Trimming took off 7 bases at V and 3 bases at J, with 4 bases between the two ends. The CDR3 has 11 amino acids. Per the germline V gene, CDR1 is SEHNR and CDR2 is FQNEAQ (reference sequence). CDR3 in amino acids: CASNNYNEQFF. As DNA, the CDR3 is TGTGCCAGCAATAACTACAATGAGCAGTTCTTC.

The V call is TRBV27, the J call TRBJ1-5, with 7 bases lining up with TRBD1. Per the germline V gene, CDR1 is MNHEY and CDR2 is SMNVEV (reference sequence). V was pared by 5 bases and J by 3 bases, with 4 bases of the junction left unmatched. The CDR3 consists of 14 residues. CDR3: CASSVDRVNQPQHF. The DNA for the CDR3 is TGTGCCAGCAGTGTCGACAGGGTCAATCAGCCCCAGCATTTT.

J is TRBJ1-2 and V is TRBV7-9; the D gene is possibly TRBD1 (5 bases). Germline V gene lookup returns CDR1 SEHNR and CDR2 FQNEAQ (reference sequence). CDR3 length equals 16 residues. Trimming pared 5 bases from V and 6 bases from J, leaving 22 bases between. This CDR3 reads CASSPFGGRSFDGYTF. DNA for the CDR3: TGTGCCAGCAGCCCCTTCGGGGGGAGGTCTTTCGATGGCTACACCTTC.

The V gene is TRBV2, the J gene TRBJ1-4; D is possibly TRBD1 (5 bases). CDR3 length: 13 residues. The germline V gene has CDR1 SNHLY and CDR2 FYNNEI. The V end was cut by 6 bases, the J end by 7 bases, with 12 bases between. The CDR3 here is CASRAERGEKLFF. For the CDR3, the DNA is TGTGCCAGCAGGGCCGAAAGGGGTGAAAAACTGTTTTTT.

The genes are TRBV28 and TRBJ2-7; TRBD2 matches at 8 bases. J lost 3 bases, V lost 6 bases, and 10 bases had no gene match. Germline CDR1 is MDHEN and CDR2 is SYDVKM. The CDR3 length is 15 residues. The CDR3 DNA sequence: TGTGCCAGCAGACGCCCAGCGGGAGCGTACTACGAGCAGTACTTC. Translated, it gives CASRRPAGAYYEQYF.

V usage is TRBV14 and J usage is TRBJ2-3, with D perhaps being TRBD1 or TRBD2 (6 bases each). The CDR3 loop spans 17 amino acids. V lost 0 bases to trimming and J lost 1 base, with 14 bases between them. The germline gives CDR1 SGHDN, CDR2 FVKESK. This CDR3 is CASSQDWGALRTDTQYF. The CDR3 DNA sequence: TGTGCCAGCAGCCAAGATTGGGGGGCCTTGCGCACAGATACGCAGTATTTT.

The CDR3, as DNA: TGTGCCATCAGTCGACAGGCACTCAATGAAGCTTTCTTT. It specifies CAISRQALNEAFF. The V gene is TRBV10-3, the J gene TRBJ1-1; possibly TRBD1 for D (6 bases). The CDR3 covers 13 residues. The V end lost 5 bases, the J end lost 7 bases, and 14 bases lay between the germline ends. CDR1 is ENHRY, CDR2 SYGVKD, per germline.